The clone carrying this T cell receptor (beta chain) was seen at least ten times. Antigen specificity is unknown. This sample is part of a study of T cells in Graves' hyperthyroidism and ophthalmopathy. Study-level findings and limits: Most clonotypes expanded in thyroid above 0.001 were likewise present in blood.

PBMCs were derived from 9.5 to 10 ml fresh peripheral blood. The germline gives CDR1 LGHDT, CDR2 YNNKEL (reference sequence). Trimming took 3 bases from V and 4 from J, leaving 13 bases between them. The CDR3 is made up of 14 amino acids. Amplification yielded TCR beta CDR3 regions, with RNA transcripts as the source. HTBI primers drove first-round RT-PCR of the TCR CDR3. TCRdb ran MiXCR on the multiplex PCR reads and lists one entry per CDR3 protein. The profile shows approximately 610,000 distinct CDR3 sequences, 16% of them singletons. The sequenced sample was blood. The receptor comes from a woman aged 18-30 years with Graves' hyperthyroidism. The chain is built from TRBV3-1 and TRBJ2-7; D possibly corresponds to TRBD1 (5 bases). For the CDR3, the DNA is TGTGCCAGCAGCCAGGCCCAGGGTCTATACGAGCAGTACTTC. Its protein product is CASSQAQGLYEQYF.